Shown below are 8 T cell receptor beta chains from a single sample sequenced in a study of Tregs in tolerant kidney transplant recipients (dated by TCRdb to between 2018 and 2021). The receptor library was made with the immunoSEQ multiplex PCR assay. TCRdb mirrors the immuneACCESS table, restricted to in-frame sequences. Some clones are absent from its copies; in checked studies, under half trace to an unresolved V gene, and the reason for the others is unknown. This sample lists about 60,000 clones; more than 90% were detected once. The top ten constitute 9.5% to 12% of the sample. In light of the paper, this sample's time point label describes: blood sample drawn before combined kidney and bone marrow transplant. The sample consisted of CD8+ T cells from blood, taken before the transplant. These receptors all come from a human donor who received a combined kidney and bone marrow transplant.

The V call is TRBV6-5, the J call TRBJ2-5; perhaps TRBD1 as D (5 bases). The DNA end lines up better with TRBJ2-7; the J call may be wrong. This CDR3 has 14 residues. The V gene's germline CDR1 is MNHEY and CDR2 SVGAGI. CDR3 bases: TGTGCCAGCAGTTGGGGCAGGGCGGTCTACGAGCAGTACTTC. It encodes CASSWGRAVYEQYF.

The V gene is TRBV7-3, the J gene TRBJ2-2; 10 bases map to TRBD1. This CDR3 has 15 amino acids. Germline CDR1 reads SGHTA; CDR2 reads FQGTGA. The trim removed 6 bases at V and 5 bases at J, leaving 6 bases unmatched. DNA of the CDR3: TGTGCCAGCAGTCCCGGGACAGGGGTGACCGGGGAGCTGTTTTTT. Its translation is CASSPGTGVTGELFF. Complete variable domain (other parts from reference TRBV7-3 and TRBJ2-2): GAGVSQTPSNKVTEKGKYVELRCDPISGHTALYWYRQSLGQGPEFLIYFQGTGAADDSGLPNDRFFAVRPEGSVSTLKIQRTERGDSAVYLCASSPGTGVTGELFFGEGSRLTVL.

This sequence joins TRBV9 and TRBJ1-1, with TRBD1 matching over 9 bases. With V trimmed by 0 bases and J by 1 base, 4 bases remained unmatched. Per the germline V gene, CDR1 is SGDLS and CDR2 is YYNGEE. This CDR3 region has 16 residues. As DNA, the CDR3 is TGTGCCAGCAGCGTAGGAGACAGGGGGAAGAACACTGAAGCTTTCTTT. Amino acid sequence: CASSVGDRGKNTEAFF.

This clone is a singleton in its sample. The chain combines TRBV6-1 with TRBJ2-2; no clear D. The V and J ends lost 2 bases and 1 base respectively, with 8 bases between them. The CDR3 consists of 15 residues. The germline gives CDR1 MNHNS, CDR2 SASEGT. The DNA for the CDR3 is TGTGCCAGCAGTGAACTCCCAGTGAACACCGGGGAGCTGTTTTTT. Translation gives CASSELPVNTGELFF.

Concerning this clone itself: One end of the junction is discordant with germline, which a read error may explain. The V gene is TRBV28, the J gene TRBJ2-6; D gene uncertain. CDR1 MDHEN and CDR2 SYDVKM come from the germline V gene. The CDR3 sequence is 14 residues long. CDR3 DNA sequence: TGTGCCAGCCTTGGAGCTTCTGGTGCCAACGTCCTGACTTTC. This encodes CASLGASGANVLTF.

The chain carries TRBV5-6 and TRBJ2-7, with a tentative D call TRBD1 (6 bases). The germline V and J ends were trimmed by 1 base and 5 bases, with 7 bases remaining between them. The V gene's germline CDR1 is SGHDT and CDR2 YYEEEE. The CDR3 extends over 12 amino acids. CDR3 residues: CASSLTGNEQYF. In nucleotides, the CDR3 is TGTGCCAGCAGCTTGACAGGGAACGAGCAGTACTTC.

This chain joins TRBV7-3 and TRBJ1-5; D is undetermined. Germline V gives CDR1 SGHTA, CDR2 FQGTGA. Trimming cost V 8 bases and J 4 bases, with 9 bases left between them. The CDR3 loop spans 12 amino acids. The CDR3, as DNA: TGTGCCAGCTTTCCGGGGAATCAGCCCCAGCATTTT. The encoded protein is CASFPGNQPQHF. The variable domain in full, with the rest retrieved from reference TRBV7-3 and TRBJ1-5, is GAGVSQTPSNKVTEKGKYVELRCDPISGHTALYWYRQSLGQGPEFLIYFQGTGAADDSGLPNDRFFAVRPEGSVSTLKIQRTERGDSAVYLCASFPGNQPQHFGDGTRLSIL.

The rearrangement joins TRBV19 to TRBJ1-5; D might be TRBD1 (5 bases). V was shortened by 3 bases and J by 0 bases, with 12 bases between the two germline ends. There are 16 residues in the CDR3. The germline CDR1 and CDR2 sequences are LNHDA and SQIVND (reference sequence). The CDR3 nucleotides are TGTGCCAGTAGTATTGACAGAACTTATAGCAATCAGCCCCAGCATTTT. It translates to CASSIDRTYSNQPQHF.